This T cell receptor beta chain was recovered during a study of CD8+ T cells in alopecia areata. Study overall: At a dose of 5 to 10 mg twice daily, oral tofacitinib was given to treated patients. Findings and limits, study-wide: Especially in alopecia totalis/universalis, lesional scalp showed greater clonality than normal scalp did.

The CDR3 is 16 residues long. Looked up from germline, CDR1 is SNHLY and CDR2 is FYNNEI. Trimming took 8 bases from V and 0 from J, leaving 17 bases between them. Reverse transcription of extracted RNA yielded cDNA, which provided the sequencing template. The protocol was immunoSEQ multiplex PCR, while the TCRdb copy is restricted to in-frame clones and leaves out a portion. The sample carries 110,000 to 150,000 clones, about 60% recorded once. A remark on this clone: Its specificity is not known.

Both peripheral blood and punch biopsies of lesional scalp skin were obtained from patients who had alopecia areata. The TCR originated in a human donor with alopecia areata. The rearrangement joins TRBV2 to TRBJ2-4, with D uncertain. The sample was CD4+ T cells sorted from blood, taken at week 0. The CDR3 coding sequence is TGTGCCAGCCGGCGGTCCACTTCACTAGCCAAAAACATTCAGTACTTC. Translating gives CASRRSTSLAKNIQYF.